This record looks at one T cell receptor beta chain sequence and its context. Its cognate antigen is unknown. This sample is drawn from a study of T cell therapy after organ transplantation. Study overall: Blood for the short-term post-therapy sample came 4 to 8 weeks after therapy. Regarding the study as a whole: Poor CD8+ T cell yield may explain few expansions in nonresponders. Nonresponders had marked pretherapy clonal expansions and little post-therapy change. Post-therapy reconstitution appeared to include transferred and endogenous clonotypes.

V dropped 3 bases and J dropped 0 bases, with 14 bases sitting between them. The CDR3 extends over 16 amino acids. Germline V lookup: CDR1 MGHRA, CDR2 YSYEKL. The time point was: 4-8 weeks after completion of therapy. Here immunoSEQ multiplex PCR was the method, and the copy in TCRdb shows in-frame clones only, minus some. The top ten hold around a tenth of the sample, which has almost 20,000 clones, 65% to 85% seen once. The sequenced sample was CD8+ T cells from blood, obtained after autologous CMV-specific T cell therapy. This receptor was taken from a human patient who had received a solid organ transplant and had CMV disease. Some T cells may trace back to the graft donor. This chain links TRBV4-1 with TRBJ1-1; D possibly corresponds to TRBD1 (6 bases). CDR3 DNA: TGCGCCAGCAGCCAGGCCGACACAGGGATGAACACTGAAGCTTTCTTT. Its protein product is CASSQADTGMNTEAFF.